Below, 29 T cell receptor beta chains from the same sample are listed, as sequenced in a study of cytomegalovirus exposure and HLA in healthy donors. Both 60 Vbeta primers and 13 Jbeta primers went into the PCR. The repertoire was sequenced with immunoSEQ multiplex PCR; TCRdb's copy has only in-frame clones and lacks some. This sample's table reports approximately 130,000 clones. The sequenced sample consisted of PBMCs. The origin of the receptors is a woman aged 60 to 75 in good health and CMV-seronegative.

The CDR3 DNA is TGTGCCAGCAGCACCGGGACTAGCGGGAGCGGCGGGGAGCTGTTTTTT. Its protein is CASSTGTSGSGGELFF. The chain uses TRBV9 and TRBJ2-2, with TRBD2 matching over 14 bases. From germline, CDR1 is SGDLS and CDR2 YYNGEE. V lost 4 bases, J lost 7 bases, and 6 bases stayed unmatched. The CDR3 length is 16 residues. The full variable domain, with the rest looked up from reference TRBV9 and TRBJ2-2, is DSGVTQTPKHLITATGQRVTLRCSPRSGDLSVYWYQQSLDQGLQFLIQYYNGEERAKGNILERFSAQQFPDLHSELNLSSLELGDSALYFCASSTGTSGSGGELFFGEGSRLTVL.

The chain joins TRBV29-1 to TRBJ1-3; no definite D call. V lost 4 bases and J lost 2, with 9 bases in between. Germline assignment: CDR1 SQVTM and CDR2 ANQGSEA. This CDR3 region has 13 residues. The CDR3 sequence: CSVVIVTGNTIYF. The CDR3 DNA reads as TGCAGCGTTGTTATCGTAACTGGAAACACCATATATTTT.

The rearrangement links TRBV6-1 to TRBJ1-1, with 8 bases identical to TRBD1. Trimming cost V 5 bases and J 1 base; bases outside gene matches: 6. This CDR3 comprises 15 residues. From germline, CDR1 is MNHNS and CDR2 SASEGT. CDR3 protein: CASSPGTGPNTEAFF. CDR3 DNA sequence: TGTGCCAGCAGTCCCGGGACAGGCCCGAACACTGAAGCTTTCTTT.

The rearrangement uses TRBV10-3 and TRBJ1-2; D might be TRBD1 (5 bases). V was shortened by 3 bases and J by 6 bases, with 11 bases between the two germline ends. The V gene's germline CDR1 is ENHRY and CDR2 SYGVKD. The CDR3 is made up of 13 amino acids. The CDR3 is CAISDGTRDGYTF. CDR3 DNA sequence: TGTGCCATCAGTGACGGGACTAGGGATGGCTACACCTTC.

The chain links TRBV23-1 to TRBJ2-1, with TRBD2 matching over 7 bases. TRBV23-1 is noted as an ORF with a role that remains uncertain. The J segment lost 1 base and the V segment lost 1 base, leaving 16 bases of the junction unmatched. The CDR3 loop spans 20 amino acids. In nucleotides, the CDR3 is TGCGCCAGCAGTCAATTTCGGCGGCGTCTTTGGGAGGGTTCCTACAATGAGCAGTTCTTC. It is translated as CASSQFRRRLWEGSYNEQFF.

This chain uses TRBV5-4 with TRBJ1-1, with 11 bases matching TRBD1. Germline V CDR1 and CDR2: SGHNT, YYREEE (reference sequence). The CDR3 is 15 residues long. With 4 bases clipped from V and 4 bases from J, the junction kept 6 bases outside the gene matches. CDR3 protein: CASSPGTGGSTEAFF. The CDR3 DNA sequence: TGTGCCAGCAGCCCAGGGACAGGGGGTTCCACTGAAGCTTTCTTT.

The chain carries TRBV9 and TRBJ1-6, with D possibly matching TRBD1 (5 bases). Looked up from germline, CDR1 is SGDLS and CDR2 is YYNGEE. The length of the CDR3 is 18 residues. V was pared by 4 bases and J by 2 bases, with 19 bases between. The CDR3 coding sequence is TGTGCCAGCAGCCTAAGTGGGGCAGGCGAAACCTATAATTCACCCCTCCACTTT. Translated: CASSLSGAGETYNSPLHF. Full variable domain (outside the CDR3, taken from reference TRBV9 and TRBJ1-6): DSGVTQTPKHLITATGQRVTLRCSPRSGDLSVYWYQQSLDQGLQFLIQYYNGEERAKGNILERFSAQQFPDLHSELNLSSLELGDSALYFCASSLSGAGETYNSPLHFGNGTRLTVT.

This chain links TRBV7-9 with TRBJ2-2; D not certain. There are 15 residues in the CDR3. V lost 8 bases, J lost 0 bases, and 13 bases lay in between. Germline V gives CDR1 SEHNR, CDR2 FQNEAQ (reference sequence). The CDR3 coding sequence is TGTGCCAGCCGGGTGGCAGCAACGAACACCGGGGAGCTGTTTTTT. Its protein product is CASRVAATNTGELFF.

V is TRBV5-4 and J is TRBJ2-1, with D possibly matching TRBD1 (6 bases). V was pared by 4 bases and J by 7 bases, with 9 bases between. The CDR3 contains 12 residues. Germline loops: CDR1 SGHNT, CDR2 YYREEE (reference sequence). CDR3 DNA: TGTGCCAGCAGCACACAGGGTAATGAGCAGTTCTTC. This translates into CASSTQGNEQFF.

The CDR3 DNA follows: TGCGCCAGCAGCCAAGGGACACTATCCTACGAGCAGTACTTC. This sequence encodes CASSQGTLSYEQYF. V and J are TRBV4-1 and TRBJ2-7; a weak D match, TRBD1 (5 bases). The germline gives CDR1 MGHRA, CDR2 YSYEKL. Trimming pared 1 base from V and 1 base from J, leaving 8 bases between. This CDR3 contains 14 residues.

V usage is TRBV5-1 and J usage is TRBJ2-1; no clear D gene. Germline values: CDR1 SGHRS, CDR2 YFSETQ. V lost 4 bases to trimming and J lost 7 bases, with 12 bases between them. CDR3 length: 13 amino acids. CDR3 protein: CASSPAPRNEQFF. CDR3 sequence (DNA): TGCGCCAGCAGCCCTGCCCCTAGAAATGAGCAGTTCTTC.

V and J are TRBV11-2 and TRBJ2-2; D may be TRBD1 (7 bases). CDR3 length equals 20 residues. Trimming removed 0 bases from V and 2 bases from J, with 22 bases in between. CDR1 and CDR2 from the germline V gene are SGHAT and FQNNGV. CDR3 sequence: CASSLDRWAGGPHNTGELFF. The CDR3 coding sequence is TGTGCCAGCAGCTTAGATCGTTGGGCAGGGGGGCCCCATAACACCGGGGAGCTGTTTTTT.

The genes are TRBV7-6 and TRBJ2-5, with a weak D call TRBD2 (5 bases). The CDR3 covers 14 residues. V lost 4 bases and J 2 bases, leaving 11 bases between the germline ends. Germline assignment: CDR1 SGHVS and CDR2 FNYEAQ. DNA for the CDR3: TGTGCCAGCAGCTGGATGACGGGGCAAGAGACCCAGTACTTC. This sequence encodes CASSWMTGQETQYF. Together with reference TRBV7-6 and TRBJ2-5, the CDR3 gives the full variable domain: GAGVSQSPRYKVTKRGQDVALRCDPISGHVSLYWYRQALGQGPEFLTYFNYEAQQDKSGLPNDRFSAERPEGSISTLTIQRTEQRDSAMYRCASSWMTGQETQYFGPGTRLLVL.

V usage is TRBV9 and J usage is TRBJ2-7; D is possibly TRBD2 (5 bases). The CDR3 is 15 residues long. The germline V gene has CDR1 SGDLS and CDR2 YYNGEE. The germline V and J ends were trimmed by 1 base and 2 bases, with 13 bases remaining between them. CDR3 residues: CASSVIRGRPYEQYF. The CDR3 DNA reads TGTGCCAGCAGCGTAATCCGAGGGCGCCCCTACGAGCAGTACTTC.

This sequence joins TRBV6-5 and TRBJ1-2, with D possibly being TRBD1 (6 bases). V lost 2 bases and J 6 bases, leaving 16 bases between the germline ends. The CDR3 sequence is 15 residues long. Germline CDR1 MNHEY, CDR2 SVGAGI. CDR3 nucleotide sequence: TGTGCCAGCAGTTACAGTGGTGGCAGGGGAGATGGCTACACCTTC. It yields the protein CASSYSGGRGDGYTF.

CDR3: CASSYSGTPDEQYF. CDR3 bases: TGTGCCAGCAGTTATTCCGGGACACCCGACGAGCAGTACTTC. The chain employs TRBV27 and TRBJ2-7; possible D gene TRBD1, 6 bases. Trimming stripped 4 bases from V and 5 bases from J, with 15 bases between. The CDR3 runs 14 residues. Germline-derived CDR1 and CDR2 are MNHEY and SMNVEV (reference sequence).

The V call is TRBV2, the J call TRBJ1-1, with a tentative D call TRBD1 (6 bases). V lost 7 bases to trimming and J lost 1 base, with 16 bases between them. The CDR3 extends over 15 amino acids. The germline V gene has CDR1 SNHLY and CDR2 FYNNEI. The CDR3 spells CASTLTGLANTEAFF. In DNA, the CDR3 is TGTGCCAGCACACTGACAGGCCTAGCGAACACTGAAGCTTTCTTT.

The chain is built from TRBV6-5 and TRBJ2-1, with D maybe TRBD1 (5 bases). This CDR3 contains 14 residues. The ends were cut back, 4 bases at V and 5 bases at J, with 12 bases in the middle. Germline-derived CDR1 and CDR2 are MNHEY and SVGAGI. The chain's CDR3 is CASSFQGSDNEQFF. The CDR3 DNA sequence: TGTGCCAGCAGTTTCCAGGGTAGTGACAATGAGCAGTTCTTC.

V and J are TRBV18 and TRBJ1-4; the match to TRBD1 covers 7 bases. V was pared by 6 bases and J by 3 bases, with 7 bases of the junction left unmatched. This CDR3 region has 15 residues. CDR1 is KGHSH and CDR2 is LQKENI in the germline V gene. CDR3: CASSTGQLPNEKLFF. As DNA, the CDR3 is TGTGCCAGCTCTACGGGACAGCTTCCTAATGAAAAACTGTTTTTT.

The CDR3 reads CAWSSPYEQYF. CDR3 nucleotides: TGTGCCTGGAGTTCTCCCTACGAGCAGTACTTC. The chain uses TRBV30 and TRBJ2-7; D is ambiguous. Looked up from germline, CDR1 is GTSNPN and CDR2 is SVGIG (reference sequence). This CDR3 is 11 amino acids long. V was trimmed by 2 bases and J by 2 bases, leaving 4 bases between them.

V gene TRBV6-5 combines with J gene TRBJ2-7; D is perhaps TRBD2 (6 bases). Deletions cut 2 bases from V and 6 bases from J, with 11 bases between. The CDR3 runs 13 residues. Germline-derived CDR1 and CDR2 are MNHEY and SVGAGI. As DNA, the CDR3 is TGTGCCAGCAGTTACGGTTCGGAGGGCGAGCAGTACTTC. Protein sequence: CASSYGSEGEQYF.

The chain links TRBV12-5 to TRBJ1-4; maybe TRBD1 (6 bases). V was clipped by 5 bases and J by 10 bases, with 17 bases between them. Germline loops: CDR1 LGHNT, CDR2 FRNRAP. The CDR3 spans 14 residues. The CDR3 region is CASGISEGGGKLFF. In DNA form, the CDR3 reads TGTGCTAGTGGTATCAGTGAAGGGGGTGGAAAACTGTTTTTT.

V gene TRBV7-9 combines with J gene TRBJ1-4, with a weak D call TRBD1 (6 bases). V was shortened by 3 bases and J by 4 bases, with 12 bases between the two germline ends. The germline V gene encodes CDR1 SEHNR and CDR2 FQNEAQ (reference sequence). There are 15 residues in the CDR3. Written as DNA, the CDR3 is TGTGCCAGCAGCTTCCTGGGGGCGGGTAATGAAAAACTGTTTTTT. Translated: CASSFLGAGNEKLFF.

The rearrangement uses TRBV4-1 and TRBJ2-3; no firm D call. Germline V gene sequence: CDR1 MGHRA, CDR2 YSYEKL. With 1 base removed from V and 2 bases from J, the gap between germline ends came to 7 bases. This CDR3 is 14 amino acids long. As DNA, the CDR3 is TGCGCCAGCAGCCAAGGAGGTTACACAGATACGCAGTATTTT. Encoded protein: CASSQGGYTDTQYF.

The J gene is TRBJ2-1, the V gene TRBV5-1; 9 bases agree with TRBD1. The CDR3 spans 17 residues. The germline CDR1 and CDR2 sequences are SGHRS and YFSETQ. Germline trimming cut 7 bases from V and 0 bases from J; bases unmatched to any gene: 11. CDR3: CASGRTGETFSYNEQFF. The DNA for the CDR3 is TGCGCCAGCGGCCGGACAGGGGAGACTTTCTCCTACAATGAGCAGTTCTTC.

The rearrangement links TRBV29-1 to TRBJ2-5; TRBD1 might be the D (5 bases). V lost 0 bases and J lost 5, with 7 bases in between. This CDR3 has 12 amino acids. Germline V gene lookup returns CDR1 SQVTM and CDR2 ANQGSEA. DNA of the CDR3: TGCAGCGTTGAAGAAGGGGTGGAGACCCAGTACTTC. Translating gives CSVEEGVETQYF. Supplemented by reference TRBV29-1 and TRBJ2-5, the full variable domain reads SAVISQKPSRDICQRGTSLTIQCQVDSQVTMMFWYRQQPGQSLTLIATANQGSEATYESGFVIDKFPISRPNLTFSTLTVSNMSPEDSSIYLCSVEEGVETQYFGPGTRLLVL.

The chain joins TRBV29-1 to TRBJ1-2, with no clear D. The CDR3 consists of 14 residues. V lost 3 bases to trimming and J lost 6 bases, with 17 bases between them. CDR1 is SQVTM and CDR2 is ANQGSEA in the germline V gene. CDR3 amino acids: CSVDLAGSVNGYTF. The CDR3 DNA is TGCAGCGTTGATCTAGCAGGATCGGTGAATGGCTACACCTTC.

The chain has TRBV5-1 and TRBJ1-6, with a weak D call TRBD1 (6 bases). The CDR3 sequence is 15 residues long. Germline V gene sequence: CDR1 SGHRS, CDR2 YFSETQ. V was shortened by 1 base and J by 6 bases, with 11 bases between the two germline ends. The CDR3 nucleotides are TGCGCCAGCAGCTTGATCCAACAGGGTAATTCACCCCTCCACTTT. This sequence encodes CASSLIQQGNSPLHF. The full variable domain, in which reference TRBV5-1 and TRBJ1-6 provide the parts outside the CDR3, is KAGVTQTPRYLIKTRGQQVTLSCSPISGHRSVSWYQQTPGQGLQFLFEYFSETQRNKGNFPGRFSGRQFSNSRSEMNVSTLELGDSALYLCASSLIQQGNSPLHFGNGTRLTVT.

The chain combines TRBV7-3 with TRBJ2-1; perhaps TRBD2 as D (5 bases). The V end was cut by 4 bases, the J end by 0 bases, with 10 bases between. The germline gives CDR1 SGHTA, CDR2 FQGTGA. The CDR3 is 15 residues long. CDR3 DNA: TGTGCCAGCAGCTATCAGCGGAGCTCCTACAATGAGCAGTTCTTC. Translated: CASSYQRSSYNEQFF.